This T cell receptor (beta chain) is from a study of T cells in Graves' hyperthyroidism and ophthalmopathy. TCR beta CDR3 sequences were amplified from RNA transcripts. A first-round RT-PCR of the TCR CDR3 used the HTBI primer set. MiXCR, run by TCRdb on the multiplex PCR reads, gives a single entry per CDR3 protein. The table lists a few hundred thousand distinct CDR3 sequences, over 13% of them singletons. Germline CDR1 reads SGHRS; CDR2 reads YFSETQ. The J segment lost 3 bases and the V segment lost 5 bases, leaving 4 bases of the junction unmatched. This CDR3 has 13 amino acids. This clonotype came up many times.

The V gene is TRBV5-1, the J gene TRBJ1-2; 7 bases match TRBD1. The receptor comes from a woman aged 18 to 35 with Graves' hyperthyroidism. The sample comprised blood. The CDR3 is CASRTGKDYGYTF. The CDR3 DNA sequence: TGCGCCAGCAGGACAGGGAAGGACTATGGCTACACCTTC. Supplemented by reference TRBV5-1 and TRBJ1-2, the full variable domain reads KAGVTQTPRYLIKTRGQQVTLSCSPISGHRSVSWYQQTPGQGLQFLFEYFSETQRNKGNFPGRFSGRQFSNSRSEMNVSTLELGDSALYLCASRTGKDYGYTFGSGTRLTVV.